Below are 32 T cell receptor beta chains sequenced from a single sample in a study of T cell repertoires in cytomegalovirus infection. What these receptors recognize is not known. TCRdb reprocessed the reads with MiXCR, giving one entry per CDR3 protein. The sample includes some 200,000 distinct CDR3 sequences, about 39% of them seen just once. The sample was CD8+ T cells from cultured PBMCs, taken from culture after CMV antigen stimulation. Source of these receptors: a human donor in good health (CMV status not recorded). Some clones in this sample may be carry-over from other donors' samples.

This clonotype has more than one count but fewer than ten. The chain joins TRBV19 to TRBJ2-1; D is unclear. Germline V CDR1 and CDR2: LNHDA, SQIVND (reference sequence). This CDR3 comprises 14 residues. Trimming pared 4 bases from V and 0 bases from J, leaving 7 bases between. This chain's CDR3 is CASSTPFSYNEQFF. For the CDR3, the DNA is TGTGCCAGTAGTACACCATTCTCCTACAATGAGCAGTTCTTC.

This clonotype has only a few counts. The chain couples TRBV27 to TRBJ1-1; 10 bases match TRBD1. Germline V gives CDR1 MNHEY, CDR2 SMNVEV (reference sequence). J lost 4 bases, V lost 6 bases, and 8 bases had no gene match. CDR3 length: 15 residues. CDR3 sequence (DNA): TGTGCCAGCAGAACCAGGGACAGGGGAGGCACTGAAGCTTTCTTT. Amino acids: CASRTRDRGGTEAFF.

This chain connects TRBV29-1 to TRBJ2-7; D may be TRBD2 (5 bases). From germline, CDR1 is SQVTM and CDR2 ANQGSEA. Trimming took 4 bases from V and 7 from J, leaving 8 bases between them. The CDR3 has 10 amino acids. CDR3 loop: CSVASGEQYF. CDR3 DNA sequence: TGCAGCGTTGCTTCGGGGGAGCAGTACTTC.

This clonotype has only a few counts. This chain connects TRBV4-2 to TRBJ2-7, with TRBD1 as a possible D gene (7 bases). Between the trimmed V and J ends, which lost 0 bases and 0 bases, there was a span of 12 bases. Germline values: CDR1 LGHNA, CDR2 YNFKEQ. CDR3 length: 16 residues. CDR3 bases: TGTGCCAGCAGCCAAGATCAGGGGGGCCTCTCCTACGAGCAGTACTTC. It specifies CASSQDQGGLSYEQYF.

The genes are TRBV20-1 and TRBJ2-3, with no clear D. Germline lookup yields CDR1 DFQATT and CDR2 SNEGSKA (reference sequence). V lost 0 bases to trimming and J lost 6 bases, with 7 bases between them. CDR3 length: 12 residues. The CDR3 sequence: CSARDSGDTQYF. The CDR3 region has the DNA TGCAGTGCTAGAGATAGTGGGGATACGCAGTATTTT.

The rearrangement uses TRBV15 and TRBJ1-3; 11 nucleotides agree with TRBD1. Trimming cost V 5 bases and J 0 bases; bases outside gene matches: 6. The V gene's germline CDR1 is LNHNV and CDR2 YYDKDF (reference sequence). The CDR3 is 17 amino acids. CDR3 nucleotide sequence: TGTGCCACCAGCGCCCGGGACAGGGGGAGCTCTGGAAACACCATATATTTT. Translating gives CATSARDRGSSGNTIYF.

V is TRBV7-4 and J is TRBJ2-6; 7 positions agree with TRBD1. Trimming took 5 bases from V and 0 from J; bases not matched to a gene: 7. The germline gives CDR1 SGHVT, CDR2 SQSDAQ. The CDR3 spans 17 residues. CDR3 nucleotides: TGTGCCAGCAGCCGCCGGGACAGTTCCTCTGGGGCCAACGTCCTGACTTTC. Translated, it gives CASSRRDSSSGANVLTF.

The J gene is TRBJ2-5, the V gene TRBV20-1; no firm D call. The germline V gene encodes CDR1 DFQATT and CDR2 SNEGSKA (reference sequence). The ends were cut back, 0 bases at V and 2 bases at J, with 13 bases in the middle. The CDR3 spans 15 residues. CDR3 amino acids: CSARDRVKAQETQYF. CDR3 bases: TGCAGTGCTAGAGATCGGGTAAAAGCGCAAGAGACCCAGTACTTC.

This clonotype was counted only a few times. Germline and junction disagree at one end, which may indicate a read error. J is TRBJ2-1 and V is TRBV19, with D unresolved. The V gene's germline CDR1 is LNHDA and CDR2 SQIVND (reference sequence). The CDR3 is 11 amino acids. The CDR3 coding sequence is TGTGCCAGTAGTATAGACAATCAGCAGTTCTTC. Translation gives CASSIDNQQFF.

A remark on this clonotype: One base away lies a much larger clone, so this may be a sequencing read error. This chain uses TRBV7-2 with TRBJ2-2; 14 nucleotides agree with TRBD2. Germline lookup yields CDR1 SGHTA and CDR2 FQGNSA. CDR3 size: 17 residues. The CDR3 sequence is CASSLTGLAGGTGELVF. The CDR3 DNA sequence: TGTGCCAGCAGCCTGACCGGACTAGCGGGAGGTACCGGGGAGCTGGTTTTT.

This chain connects TRBV27 to TRBJ1-2; maybe TRBD1 (5 bases). The CDR3 runs 15 residues. CDR1 and CDR2 (germline): MNHEY, SMNVEV (reference sequence). The germline V and J ends were trimmed by 3 bases and 5 bases, with 16 bases remaining between them. CDR3 in amino acids: CASSLVRDPLYGYTF. The CDR3 DNA is TGTGCCAGCAGTTTGGTCAGGGATCCGCTTTATGGCTACACCTTC.

The chain links TRBV11-1 to TRBJ2-1; the D call may be TRBD1 or TRBD2 (5 bases each). The CDR3 sequence is 14 residues long. The germline V and J ends were trimmed by 5 bases and 7 bases, with 15 bases remaining between them. Germline loops: CDR1 SGHAT, CDR2 FQDESV (reference sequence). CDR3 amino acids: CASSQGDWGNEQFF. CDR3 sequence (DNA): TGTGCCAGCAGCCAAGGAGATTGGGGGAATGAGCAGTTCTTC.

This clonotype occurred many times. This chain links TRBV7-8 with TRBJ2-7, with a tentative D call TRBD2 (6 bases). The germline CDR1 and CDR2 sequences are SGHVS and FQNEAQ. The CDR3 consists of 15 residues. V gave up 1 base and J gave up 9 bases, with 19 bases separating them. CDR3 DNA sequence: TGTGCCAGCAGCTTAGGTCCTAGCGACCCTACGAGGCAGTACTTC. It codes for CASSLGPSDPTRQYF. Using reference TRBV7-8 and TRBJ2-7 for the parts outside the CDR3, the full variable domain is GAGVSQSPRYKVAKRGQDVALRCDPISGHVSLFWYQQALGQGPEFLTYFQNEAQLDKSGLPSDRFFAERPEGSVSTLKIQRTQQEDSAVYLCASSLGPSDPTRQYFGPGTRLTVT.

A single count supports this clonotype. This chain uses TRBV6-4 with TRBJ2-1; the match to TRBD1 covers 8 bases. The CDR3 extends over 14 amino acids. After removal of 4 bases from V and 9 bases from J, the junction contained 8 bases not matched to a gene. CDR1 is MRHNA, CDR2 SNTAGT, per germline. This chain's CDR3 is CASSGSQGASEQFF. The CDR3 nucleotides read TGTGCCAGCAGTGGGTCGCAGGGGGCGAGTGAGCAGTTCTTC.

This clonotype appeared many times. V usage is TRBV7-8 and J usage is TRBJ2-5; 8 nucleotides line up with TRBD1. V dropped 5 bases and J dropped 5; count of bases not matched to a gene: 10. Germline assignment: CDR1 SGHVS and CDR2 FQNEAQ. CDR3 length: 15 amino acids. CDR3 nucleotides: TGTGCCAGCAGCCAAGAGGTCAGGGGGCAGGAGACCCAGTACTTC. It translates to CASSQEVRGQETQYF.

This sequence joins TRBV20-1 and TRBJ2-5; 15 nucleotides align to TRBD2. The CDR3 is 18 residues long. V shed 3 bases, J shed 2 bases, and the junction held 10 bases outside the gene matches. CDR1 is DFQATT and CDR2 is SNEGSKA in the germline V gene (reference sequence). CDR3 nucleotide sequence: TGCAGTGCTAGCGATAAGCCCGGGACTAGCGGGAGGCAAGAGACCCAGTACTTC. It encodes CSASDKPGTSGRQETQYF.

V is TRBV7-6 and J is TRBJ2-7; D uncertain. This CDR3 is 16 amino acids long. Germline V gene sequence: CDR1 SGHVS, CDR2 FNYEAQ. The ends were cut back, 1 base at V and 2 bases at J, with 15 bases in the middle. The CDR3 DNA reads TGTGCCAGCAGCTTAGAGGGCGCAAGATCAACCTACGAGCAGTACTTC. Its translation is CASSLEGARSTYEQYF.

This clonotype came up a few times. The rearrangement links TRBV27 to TRBJ1-1; TRBD1 might be the D (6 bases). This CDR3 has 15 amino acids. Between the trimmed V and J ends, which lost 2 bases and 1 base, there was a span of 11 bases. The germline gives CDR1 MNHEY, CDR2 SMNVEV (reference sequence). The CDR3 is CASSLTGTSNTEAFF. The CDR3 DNA reads TGTGCCAGCAGTTTAACCGGGACATCGAACACTGAAGCTTTCTTT.

The rearrangement uses TRBV19 and TRBJ2-7, with D possibly TRBD1 on 6 matching bases. CDR1 and CDR2 (germline): LNHDA, SQIVND (reference sequence). Deletions cut 5 bases from V and 2 bases from J, with 10 bases between. CDR3 length: 13 residues. CDR3 DNA: TGTGCCAGTAGTGCTTCAGGGGCCTACGAGCAGTACTTC. Its protein is CASSASGAYEQYF.

This chain links TRBV5-4 with TRBJ2-2; the D is unclear. Germline CDR1 reads SGHNT; CDR2 reads YYREEE (reference sequence). The CDR3 totals 13 residues. Trimming pared 0 bases from V and 7 bases from J, leaving 7 bases between. CDR3 loop: CASSLERRGELFF. CDR3 sequence (DNA): TGTGCCAGCAGCTTGGAGAGGCGCGGGGAGCTGTTTTTT.

The genes are TRBV7-3 and TRBJ2-5; TRBD2 agrees at 7 bases. Unmatched junction bases numbered 7, after V lost 1 base and J lost 5 bases. Germline V gives CDR1 SGHTA, CDR2 FQGTGA. The CDR3 has 15 amino acids. CDR3 coding DNA: TGTGCCAGCAGCTTAAGGGCGGGAGAGGGTGAGACCCAGTACTTC. Protein: CASSLRAGEGETQYF. Filled out from reference TRBV7-3 and TRBJ2-5, the complete variable domain reads GAGVSQTPSNKVTEKGKYVELRCDPISGHTALYWYRQSLGQGPEFLIYFQGTGAADDSGLPNDRFFAVRPEGSVSTLKIQRTERGDSAVYLCASSLRAGEGETQYFGPGTRLLVL.

There are a few counts of this clonotype. The genes are TRBV7-9 and TRBJ2-1; D may be TRBD1 (5 bases). Germline V CDR1 and CDR2: SEHNR, FQNEAQ (reference sequence). This CDR3 has 13 residues. V lost 8 bases, J lost 0 bases, and 8 bases lay in between. As DNA, the CDR3 is TGTGCCAGCGGGGCTACCTCCTACAATGAGCAGTTCTTC. Amino acids: CASGATSYNEQFF. The full variable domain, in which reference TRBV7-9 and TRBJ2-1 provide the parts outside the CDR3, is DTGVSQNPRHKITKRGQNVTFRCDPISEHNRLYWYRQTLGQGPEFLTYFQNEAQLEKSRLLSDRFSAERPKGSFSTLEIQRTEQGDSAMYLCASGATSYNEQFFGPGTRLTVL.

The chain joins TRBV20-1 to TRBJ1-5; possible D gene TRBD1, 6 bases. Germline lookup yields CDR1 DFQATT and CDR2 SNEGSKA (reference sequence). V gave up 3 bases and J gave up 0 bases, with 12 bases separating them. The CDR3 runs 15 residues. CDR3 loop: CSASYRAHSNQPQHF. CDR3 DNA sequence: TGCAGTGCTAGTTACAGGGCCCATAGCAATCAGCCCCAGCATTTT.

This clonotype was detected only a few times. The chain couples TRBV6-5 to TRBJ2-2; tentatively, D is TRBD2 (7 bases). V shed 4 bases and J shed 5 bases, with 20 bases lying between them. This CDR3 contains 17 residues. Germline V gene lookup returns CDR1 MNHEY and CDR2 SVGAGI. The CDR3 sequence is CASSSSRGERGTGELFF. CDR3 in DNA: TGTGCCAGCAGTTCATCAAGGGGGGAGCGGGGAACCGGGGAGCTGTTTTTT.

The V and J genes are TRBV28 and TRBJ2-1; D is ambiguous. Germline values: CDR1 MDHEN, CDR2 SYDVKM. This CDR3 has 12 amino acids. Trimming pared 3 bases from V and 8 bases from J, leaving 8 bases between. CDR3 amino acids: CASSLLKDEQFF. The CDR3 DNA is TGTGCCAGCAGTTTGTTGAAGGATGAGCAGTTCTTC. Based on the CDR3 plus reference TRBV28 and TRBJ2-1, the full variable domain is DVKVTQSSRYLVKRTGEKVFLECVQDMDHENMFWYRQDPGLGLRLIYFSYDVKMKEKGDIPEGYSVSREKKERFSLILESASTNQTSMYLCASSLLKDEQFFGPGTRLTVL.

V usage is TRBV12-3 or TRBV12-4 and J usage is TRBJ1-2; 9 bases match TRBD1. The CDR3 runs to 16 residues. V gave up 6 bases and J gave up 8 bases; unmatched junction bases: 16. The DNA for the CDR3 is TGTGCCAGCAGCCCGATCCCGGGACAGGGAAAAGGCGGCTACACCTTC. It is translated as CASSPIPGQGKGGYTF.

This sequence joins TRBV19 and TRBJ1-1; D not certain. Trimming removed 7 bases at V and 3 bases at J, with 12 bases between. The length of the CDR3 is 13 residues. Per germline, CDR1 LNHDA and CDR2 SQIVND (reference sequence). The CDR3 here is CASNGRWDTEAFF. CDR3 in DNA: TGTGCCAGTAATGGGCGGTGGGACACTGAAGCTTTCTTT.

The genes are TRBV7-9 and TRBJ1-2, with D possibly TRBD1 on 5 matching bases. Trimming shortened V by 2 bases and J by 6 bases, and 10 bases separated the two germline ends. Germline V gene sequence: CDR1 SEHNR, CDR2 FQNEAQ (reference sequence). The CDR3 covers 13 residues. DNA for the CDR3: TGTGCCAGCAGCTTAAAACAGGTGCATGGCTACACCTTC. Translating gives CASSLKQVHGYTF.

This clonotype was picked up many times. This rearrangement joins TRBV7-2 to TRBJ1-5, with D maybe TRBD1 (5 bases). This CDR3 has 15 residues. V shed 1 base and J shed 4 bases, with 11 bases lying between them. Germline V gives CDR1 SGHTA, CDR2 FQGNSA. Here the CDR3 reads CASSLGGGVNQPQHF. CDR3 nucleotides: TGTGCCAGCAGCTTAGGGGGGGGGGTTAATCAGCCCCAGCATTTT.

This clonotype was picked up a small number of times. The rearrangement uses TRBV7-8 and TRBJ1-2; no clear D. Germline V gives CDR1 SGHVS, CDR2 FQNEAQ. V was cut by 4 bases and J by 7 bases, with 16 bases left in between. This CDR3 is built from 14 residues. The CDR3 here is CASSSQGGSIGYTF. The CDR3 DNA is TGTGCCAGCAGCTCCCAAGGAGGGAGTATTGGCTACACCTTC.

This clonotype was detected only a few times. The V gene is TRBV10-3, the J gene TRBJ2-3; D is undetermined. Germline CDR1 is ENHRY and CDR2 is SYGVKD. The CDR3 is 13 amino acids. The V end was cut by 10 bases, the J end by 3 bases, with 14 bases between. This chain's CDR3 is CATRDTETDTQYF. The DNA for the CDR3 is TGTGCCACCCGTGACACTGAGACAGATACGCAGTATTTT.

The V call is TRBV11-2, the J call TRBJ1-2; D is unclear. Germline values: CDR1 SGHAT, CDR2 FQNNGV. This CDR3 contains 15 residues. V was trimmed by 1 base and J by 0 bases, leaving 9 bases between them. The CDR3 bases are TGTGCCAGCAGCTTAGTAGGAGGTTCTAACTATGGCTACACCTTC. This translates into CASSLVGGSNYGYTF.